The sequence of this TCR beta chain was determined in a study of quantifying T cell responses using KT2 cells. Study at large: Reverse transcription used primers in the TCR alpha and beta constant regions. General observations from the study: Detection of KT2 sequences held at the lowest tested level, about one cell per 100,000 PBMC.

The table lists this clonotype with many counts. Its matching antigen is unknown. Different KT2-to-PBMC ratios were created with a constant PBMC count. Each cDNA got a UMI-containing oligo ligated at its 3' end. An equimolar mix of RC1.1 and RC1.2 primed the beta chain across TRBC1 and TRBC2. TCRdb recomputed calls from the UMI-ligation and nested PCR reads with MiXCR, one row per CDR3 protein. Of tens of thousands of distinct CDR3 sequences in the sample, 6% to 9.5% were seen once. The V and J ends lost 1 base and 4 bases respectively, with 12 bases between them. CDR3 length: 15 residues. Germline lookup yields CDR1 SGHRS and CDR2 YFSETQ.

The TCR was taken from a human donor. The chain uses TRBV5-1 and TRBJ2-1; possible D gene TRBD2, 6 bases. Sequencing was carried out using PBMCs spiked with cells of the T cell clone KT2. The chain's CDR3 is CASSLTSSEYNEQFF. As DNA, the CDR3 is TGCGCCAGCAGCTTGACGTCTAGCGAGTACAATGAGCAGTTCTTC.